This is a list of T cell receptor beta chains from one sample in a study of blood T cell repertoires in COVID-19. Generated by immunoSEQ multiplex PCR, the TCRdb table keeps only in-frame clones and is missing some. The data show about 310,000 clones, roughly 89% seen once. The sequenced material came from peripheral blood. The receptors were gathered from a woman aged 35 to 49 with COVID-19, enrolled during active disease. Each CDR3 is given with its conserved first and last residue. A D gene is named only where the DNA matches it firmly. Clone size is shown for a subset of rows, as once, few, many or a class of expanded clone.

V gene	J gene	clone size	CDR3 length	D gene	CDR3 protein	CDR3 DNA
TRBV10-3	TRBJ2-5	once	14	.	CAISVGEAQETQYF	TGTGCCATCAGTGTTGGGGAGGCGCAAGAGACCCAGTACTTC
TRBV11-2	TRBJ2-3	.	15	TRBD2	CASSPLAGTTDTQYF	TGTGCCAGCAGCCCCCTAGCGGGAACGACAGATACGCAGTATTTT
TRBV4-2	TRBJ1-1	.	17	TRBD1	CASSQPGSPGQTNEAFF	TGTGCCAGCAGCCAACCCGGTAGCCCGGGACAGACTAATGAAGCTTTCTTT
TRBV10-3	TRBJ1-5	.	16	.	CAISESQTLSNQPQHF	TGTGCCATCAGTGAGTCGCAGACTCTTAGCAATCAGCCCCAGCATTTT
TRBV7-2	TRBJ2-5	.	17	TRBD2	CASTPGTSGRARETQYF	TGTGCCAGCACCCCAGGGACTAGCGGGAGGGCCAGAGAGACCCAGTACTTC
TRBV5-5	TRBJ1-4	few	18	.	CASSFLSTMLATNEKLFF	TGTGCCAGCAGCTTTCTGAGTACCATGCTTGCAACTAATGAAAAACTGTTTTTT
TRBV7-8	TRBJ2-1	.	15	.	CASSSDSLGYNEQFF	TGTGCCAGCAGCTCGGATTCACTAGGATACAATGAGCAGTTCTTC
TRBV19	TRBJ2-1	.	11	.	CASSRADEQFF	TGTGCCAGTAGTAGGGCAGATGAGCAGTTCTTC
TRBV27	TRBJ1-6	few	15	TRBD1	CASSPHQGAGSPLHF	TGTGCCAGCAGTCCACATCAGGGGGCAGGATCACCCCTCCACTTT
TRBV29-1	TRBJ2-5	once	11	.	CSVWDMETQYF	TGCAGCGTCTGGGACATGGAGACCCAGTACTTC
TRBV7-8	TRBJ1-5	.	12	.	CASSQRGQPQHF	TGTGCCAGCAGCCAAAGAGGTCAGCCCCAGCATTTT
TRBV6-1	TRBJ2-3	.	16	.	CASSEALEGGTDTQYF	TGTGCCAGCAGTGAAGCGCTGGAGGGTGGGACAGATACGCAGTATTTT
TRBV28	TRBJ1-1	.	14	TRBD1	CASSGTGARDEAFF	TGTGCCAGCAGTGGGACAGGGGCGCGGGATGAAGCTTTCTTT
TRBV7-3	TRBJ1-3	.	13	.	CASSQGTGNTIYF	TGTGCCAGCAGCCAGGGGACTGGAAACACCATATATTTT
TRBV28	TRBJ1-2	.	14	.	CASSLLDRNYGYTF	TGTGCCAGCAGTTTACTCGACAGAAACTATGGCTACACCTTC
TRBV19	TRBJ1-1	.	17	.	CASSIVPGGGRNTEAFF	TGTGCCAGTAGTATAGTTCCCGGTGGGGGGAGGAACACTGAAGCTTTCTTT
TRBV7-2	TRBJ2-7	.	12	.	CASSPNSYEQYF	TGTGCCAGCAGCCCCAATTCCTACGAGCAGTACTTC
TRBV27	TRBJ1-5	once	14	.	CASSLSGFGQPQHF	TGTGCCAGCAGTTTAAGCGGGTTCGGTCAGCCCCAGCATTTT
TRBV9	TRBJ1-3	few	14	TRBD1	CASSPDRGHDTIYF	TGTGCCAGCAGCCCGGACAGGGGGCACGACACCATATATTTT
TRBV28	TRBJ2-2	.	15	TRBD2	CASSPGGAKYGELFF	TGTGCCAGCAGTCCCGGGGGGGCTAAGTACGGGGAGCTGTTTTTT
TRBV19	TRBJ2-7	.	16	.	CASSIVRPSGGYEQYF	TGTGCCAGTAGTATAGTTCGCCCGAGCGGTGGCTACGAGCAGTACTTC
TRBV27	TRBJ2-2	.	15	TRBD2	CATKSLAGGDGELFF	TGTGCCACCAAATCACTAGCGGGAGGGGACGGGGAGCTGTTTTTT
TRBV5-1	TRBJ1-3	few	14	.	CASSLAGTGNTIYF	TGCGCCAGCAGCTTGGCGGGAACGGGAAACACCATATATTTT
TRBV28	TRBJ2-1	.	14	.	CASSLFAARDEQFF	TGTGCCAGCAGTTTATTCGCAGCTCGGGATGAGCAGTTCTTC
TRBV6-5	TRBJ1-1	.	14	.	CASSYDVRGTEAFF	TGTGCCAGCAGTTACGACGTGCGAGGCACTGAAGCTTTCTTT
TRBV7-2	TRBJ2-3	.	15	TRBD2	CASSLVSGRTDTQYF	TGTGCCAGCAGCTTAGTTAGCGGGAGGACAGATACGCAGTATTTT
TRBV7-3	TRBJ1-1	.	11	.	CASRLNTEAFF	TGTGCCAGCAGACTAAACACTGAAGCTTTCTTT
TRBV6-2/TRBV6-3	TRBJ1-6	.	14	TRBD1	CASSIRTGLAPLHF	TGTGCCAGCAGTATCAGGACAGGACTCGCACCCCTCCACTTT
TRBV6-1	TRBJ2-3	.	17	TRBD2	CASSAGGAVPHTDTQYF	TGTGCCAGCAGTGCCGGGGGGGCAGTCCCCCACACAGATACGCAGTATTTT
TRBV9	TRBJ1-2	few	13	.	CASAAGSNYGYTF	TGTGCCAGCGCCGCAGGCTCGAACTATGGCTACACCTTC
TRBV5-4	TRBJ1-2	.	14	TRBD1	CASSGGQGAGGYTF	TGTGCCAGCAGCGGGGGACAGGGGGCCGGTGGCTACACCTTC
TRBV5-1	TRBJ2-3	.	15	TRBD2	CASSFDSGSADTQYF	TGCGCCAGCAGCTTCGATAGCGGGAGTGCAGATACGCAGTATTTT
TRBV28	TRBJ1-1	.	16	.	CASRFAPREAGTEAFF	TGTGCCAGCAGATTCGCCCCCAGGGAGGCGGGAACTGAAGCTTTCTTT
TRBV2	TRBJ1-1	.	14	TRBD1	CASSPGQGVAEAFF	TGTGCCAGCAGCCCAGGACAGGGGGTCGCTGAAGCTTTCTTT
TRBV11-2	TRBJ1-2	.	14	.	CASSLDRAGDDYTF	TGTGCCAGCAGCTTAGACCGAGCAGGGGACGACTACACCTTC
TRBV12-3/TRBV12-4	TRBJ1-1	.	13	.	CASSSQIGRRAFF	TGTGCCAGCAGTTCCCAGATCGGTCGGCGGGCTTTCTTT
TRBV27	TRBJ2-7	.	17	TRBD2	CASSMSRTAGASYEQYF	TGTGCCAGCAGTATGTCACGGACGGCGGGAGCGTCGTACGAGCAGTACTTC
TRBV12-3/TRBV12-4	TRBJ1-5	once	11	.	CASSLLGAQHF	TGTGCCAGCAGTTTACTCGGGGCCCAGCATTTT
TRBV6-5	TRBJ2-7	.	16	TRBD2	CASSYGTSELGYEQYF	TGTGCCAGCAGTTACGGGACTAGCGAATTAGGGTACGAGCAGTACTTC
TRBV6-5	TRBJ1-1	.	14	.	CASSPTGGETEAFF	TGTGCCAGCAGTCCGACGGGGGGAGAAACTGAAGCTTTCTTT
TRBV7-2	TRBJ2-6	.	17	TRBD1	CASSLGVQGAGANVLTF	TGTGCCAGCAGCTTAGGTGTGCAGGGGGCTGGGGCCAACGTCCTGACTTTC
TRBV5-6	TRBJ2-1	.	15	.	CASSPSQRHYNEQFF	TGTGCCAGCAGCCCTAGCCAGAGGCACTACAATGAGCAGTTCTTC
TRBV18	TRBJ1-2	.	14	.	CASSPPGSNYGYTF	TGTGCCAGCTCACCCCCGGGGTCTAACTATGGCTACACCTTC